Described below is a single TCR beta chain sequence and its context. These data come from a study of vaccination and CD4 T cells after COVID-19. V was pared by 0 bases and J by 7 bases, with 10 bases between. The CDR3 spans 14 residues. Germline CDR1 MNHEY, CDR2 SVGAGI. Each CDR3 protein gets one entry after TCRdb re-called the PCR reads with MiXCR. The sample has about 19,000 distinct CDR3 sequences, about 60% seen once. The TCR comes from a human donor who had recovered from COVID-19. The chain carries TRBV6-5 and TRBJ2-1; tentative D call: TRBD2 (6 bases). This specimen consisted of CD4+ T cells from blood, obtained after SARS-CoV-2 vaccination. CDR3 in amino acids: CASSYSRSGNEQFF. The CDR3, as DNA: TGTGCCAGCAGTTACTCGAGGAGCGGGAATGAGCAGTTCTTC.